One and the same sample provided the 30 T cell receptor beta chains below, sequenced in a study of technical replicates of blood from a few donors (dated by TCRdb to about 2017). The receptor library was made with the immunoSEQ multiplex PCR assay. As stored in TCRdb, this immuneACCESS dataset retains in-frame rearrangements with V and J assigned. A fraction of the clones does not appear; measured against another copy, unresolved V genes explain less than half of the discrepancy, and the remainder lacks a known reason. The sample table shows tens of thousands of clones, and more than 85% are seen once. The ten biggest clones cover around 0.43% of the sample. The sequenced material came from T cells isolated from PBMCs. The receptors stem from a human donor in good health.

The chain joins TRBV29-1 to TRBJ2-7, with D possibly TRBD2 on 6 matching bases. The length of the CDR3 is 14 residues. The V gene's germline CDR1 is SQVTM and CDR2 ANQGSEA. V was clipped by 2 bases and J by 1 base, with 12 bases between them. The DNA for the CDR3 is TGCAGCGTTGAACTATCGGGGGTGTCCTACGAGCAGTACTTC. Its protein product is CSVELSGVSYEQYF.

The chain links TRBV27 to TRBJ1-2, with D possibly being TRBD1 (5 bases). In germline, CDR1 is MNHEY, CDR2 SMNVEV (reference sequence). CDR3 length: 13 amino acids. V gave up 3 bases and J gave up 5 bases, with 10 bases separating them. The CDR3 nucleotides read TGTGCCAGCAGTTTTGACAGTCGTTATGGCTACACCTTC. Translated, it gives CASSFDSRYGYTF.

V usage is TRBV7-6 and J usage is TRBJ2-1; 10 bases are a match to TRBD1. CDR1 and CDR2 from the germline V gene are SGHVS and FNYEAQ. J lost 6 bases, V lost 5 bases, and 7 bases had no gene match. The CDR3 is 15 amino acids. CDR3 DNA: TGTGCCAGCAGCCCCGGGACAGGGGAGGGCAATGAGCAGTTCTTC. Translation: CASSPGTGEGNEQFF.

This chain connects TRBV6-1 to TRBJ2-7; 12 positions agree with TRBD2. V lost 1 base, J lost 1 base, and 2 bases stayed unmatched. Germline lookup yields CDR1 MNHNS and CDR2 SASEGT. This CDR3 comprises 16 residues. The CDR3 bases are TGTGCCAGCAGTGAAGGGACTAGCGGGACGTCCTACGAGCAGTACTTC. It translates to CASSEGTSGTSYEQYF.

CDR3 loop: CASSYPGQGALVFF. The CDR3 bases are TGTGCCAGCAGTTATCCGGGACAGGGGGCTCTGGTTTTCTTT. This chain connects TRBV5-8 to TRBJ1-1; 12 bases line up with TRBD1. The germline V gene has CDR1 SGHTS and CDR2 YDEGEE. The CDR3 contains 14 residues. The junction had 12 bases not matched to a gene; V was cut back by 5 bases and J by 13 bases.

The rearrangement uses TRBV9 and TRBJ2-7, with 9 nucleotides matching TRBD2. Germline V gene data show CDR1 as SGDLS and CDR2 as YYNGEE. The V segment lost 6 bases and the J segment 2 bases; nucleotides outside the gene matches: 9. This CDR3 is 15 amino acids long. CDR3: CASNKETSGTYEQYF. CDR3 DNA sequence: TGTGCCAGCAATAAGGAGACTAGCGGCACCTACGAGCAGTACTTC.

V is TRBV7-9 and J is TRBJ2-3; 8 bases align to TRBD2. The J segment lost 7 bases and the V segment lost 1 base, leaving 7 bases of the junction unmatched. Germline lookup yields CDR1 SEHNR and CDR2 FQNEAQ (reference sequence). CDR3 size: 15 residues. The CDR3 DNA reads TGTGCCAGCAGCTTAGGAGCGGGAGATCAACATACGCAGTATTTT. Protein product: CASSLGAGDQHTQYF.

DNA for the CDR3: TGTGCCAGCAGTTCCGGCTCCTACGAGCAGTACTTC. Its protein is CASSSGSYEQYF. V is TRBV6-5 and J is TRBJ2-7; D is unresolved. CDR3 size: 12 residues. Trimming stripped 4 bases from V and 0 bases from J, with 4 bases between. The germline CDR1 and CDR2 sequences are MNHEY and SVGAGI.

The V call is TRBV9, the J call TRBJ2-3, with D uncertain. The CDR3 extends over 14 amino acids. The V gene's germline CDR1 is SGDLS and CDR2 YYNGEE. V was cut by 3 bases and J by 1 base, with 9 bases left in between. CDR3 region: CASSGSHGTDTQYF. The CDR3 region has the DNA TGTGCCAGCAGCGGAAGCCACGGCACAGATACGCAGTATTTT.

V and J are TRBV9 and TRBJ1-2, with 9 bases lining up with TRBD1. V lost 5 bases and J lost 6; bases outside the gene matches: 5. Germline lookup yields CDR1 SGDLS and CDR2 YYNGEE. CDR3 size: 13 residues. The CDR3 is CASRVQGAHGYTF. CDR3 sequence (DNA): TGTGCCAGCAGGGTACAGGGGGCGCATGGCTACACCTTC.

This clone is a singleton in its sample. The V call is TRBV7-9, the J call TRBJ2-2; no clear D gene. This CDR3 is built from 15 residues. Per the germline V gene, CDR1 is SEHNR and CDR2 is FQNEAQ (reference sequence). Trimming took off 1 base at V and 4 bases at J, with 10 bases between the two ends. CDR3: CASSLVLVSTGELFF. The CDR3 nucleotides are TGTGCCAGCAGCTTAGTCCTAGTTTCCACCGGGGAGCTGTTTTTT.

The chain has TRBV9 and TRBJ1-2; D not certain. The germline V gene has CDR1 SGDLS and CDR2 YYNGEE. The CDR3 totals 13 residues. V was shortened by 3 bases and J by 1 base, with 7 bases between the two germline ends. The CDR3 coding sequence is TGTGCCAGCAGCGCAGGCATTAACTATGGCTACACCTTC. Translation: CASSAGINYGYTF.

The table lists this clone with a count of one. The junction shows a germline mismatch at one end, possibly a read error. The V gene is TRBV5-4, the J gene TRBJ2-2; possibly TRBD1 for D (6 bases). Germline loops: CDR1 SGHNT, CDR2 YYREEE (reference sequence). The CDR3 totals 15 residues. CDR3 protein: CASSQDSLYPGELFF. The CDR3 DNA reads TGTGCCAGCAGCCAGGACAGCCTATACCCCGGTGAGCTGTTTTTT. The complete variable domain, with remaining parts taken from reference TRBV5-4 and TRBJ2-2, reads ETGVTQSPTHLIKTRGQQVTLRCSSQSGHNTVSWYQQALGQGPQFIFQYYREEENGRGNFPPRFSGLQFPNYSSELNVNALELDDSALYLCASSQDSLYPGELFFGEGSRLTVL.

The gene calls are TRBV28 and TRBJ2-5; D gene ambiguous. The germline CDR1 and CDR2 sequences are MDHEN and SYDVKM. With 1 base removed from V and 4 bases from J, the gap between germline ends came to 7 bases. This CDR3 has 13 amino acids. The CDR3 nucleotides are TGTGCCAGCAGTTTATACTTGTCAGAGACCCAGTACTTC. Its translation is CASSLYLSETQYF.

The chain employs TRBV7-9 and TRBJ2-1; D remains ambiguous. The CDR3 has 13 residues. The germline V gene has CDR1 SEHNR and CDR2 FQNEAQ (reference sequence). The germline V and J ends were trimmed by 5 bases and 8 bases, with 13 bases remaining between them. CDR3 DNA: TGTGCCAGCAGCCTTGACTCGGCCTATGAGCAGTTCTTC. It translates to CASSLDSAYEQFF.

The chain is built from TRBV4-2 and TRBJ1-2; D might be TRBD1 (6 bases). The germline V gene has CDR1 LGHNA and CDR2 YNFKEQ. The CDR3 totals 15 residues. The germline V and J ends were trimmed by 6 bases and 5 bases, with 19 bases remaining between them. CDR3 in amino acids: CASRASSGTSYGYTF. CDR3 nucleotide sequence: TGTGCCAGCAGGGCAAGTTCGGGGACATCGTATGGCTACACCTTC.

This clone was counted a single time. The V call is TRBV5-4, the J call TRBJ1-2; no clear D gene. Trimming shortened V by 0 bases and J by 2 bases, and 11 bases separated the two germline ends. Germline V gene sequence: CDR1 SGHNT, CDR2 YYREEE (reference sequence). This CDR3 is 15 amino acids long. CDR3 residues: CASSLGETSNYGYTF. The CDR3 DNA sequence: TGTGCCAGCAGCTTGGGGGAGACTTCGAACTATGGCTACACCTTC.

The chain has TRBV10-3 and TRBJ2-7; 9 bases agree with TRBD1. Per germline, CDR1 ENHRY and CDR2 SYGVKD. V lost 4 bases to trimming and J lost 3 bases; unmatched junction nucleotides: 4. This CDR3 has 14 amino acids. CDR3 in amino acids: CAISVGTGIYEQYF. The CDR3 DNA reads TGTGCCATCAGTGTAGGGACAGGGATCTACGAGCAGTACTTC.

This chain joins TRBV10-3 and TRBJ1-2; 8 bases align to TRBD1. After removal of 3 bases from V and 7 bases from J, the junction contained 7 bases not matched to a gene. CDR1 and CDR2 from the germline V gene are ENHRY and SYGVKD. The CDR3 has 14 amino acids. The CDR3 nucleotides are TGTGCCATCAGTGATGGCAGGGGGCCGGCTGGCTACACCTTC. Protein: CAISDGRGPAGYTF.

The V and J genes are TRBV28 and TRBJ1-5; D is unresolved. The germline CDR1 and CDR2 sequences are MDHEN and SYDVKM. This CDR3 spans 16 amino acids. V lost 2 bases, J lost 0 bases, and 11 bases lay in between. The CDR3 coding sequence is TGTGCCAGCAGTTTAATTGAGAGTGGTAGCAATCAGCCCCAGCATTTT. Translated, it gives CASSLIESGSNQPQHF.

The chain's CDR3 is CASSEIRTDTQYF. In nucleotides, the CDR3 is TGTGCCAGCAGTGAGATCCGGACAGATACGCAGTATTTT. The chain employs TRBV2 and TRBJ2-3; D not resolved. Trimming stripped 3 bases from V and 3 bases from J, with 7 bases between. From germline, CDR1 is SNHLY and CDR2 FYNNEI. This CDR3 has 13 residues.

This sequence joins TRBV7-6 and TRBJ2-1; TRBD2 matches at 10 bases. The CDR3 sequence is 15 residues long. J lost 8 bases, V lost 2 bases, and 6 bases had no gene match. The V gene's germline CDR1 is SGHVS and CDR2 FNYEAQ. The CDR3 reads CASSLNSGRGYEQFF. In nucleotides, the CDR3 is TGTGCCAGCAGCTTAAACAGCGGGAGGGGGTATGAGCAGTTCTTC. Drawing the rest from reference TRBV7-6 and TRBJ2-1, the complete variable domain is GAGVSQSPRYKVTKRGQDVALRCDPISGHVSLYWYRQALGQGPEFLTYFNYEAQQDKSGLPNDRFSAERPEGSISTLTIQRTEQRDSAMYRCASSLNSGRGYEQFFGPGTRLTVL.

The J gene is TRBJ2-1, the V gene TRBV5-1, with TRBD1 identical over 9 bases. Germline CDR1 and CDR2: SGHRS and YFSETQ. V lost 0 bases and J lost 7; bases outside the gene matches: 8. The CDR3 is made up of 16 amino acids. The DNA of the CDR3 is TGCGCCAGCAGCTTGGCCCGGGACAGGGTTTTTAATGAGCAGTTCTTC. Its translation: CASSLARDRVFNEQFF. The full variable domain, its missing parts supplied by reference TRBV5-1 and TRBJ2-1, is KAGVTQTPRYLIKTRGQQVTLSCSPISGHRSVSWYQQTPGQGLQFLFEYFSETQRNKGNFPGRFSGRQFSNSRSEMNVSTLELGDSALYLCASSLARDRVFNEQFFGPGTRLTVL.

Only one count was recorded for this clone. The CDR3 is CASSIVAATNYGYTF. The CDR3 region has the DNA TGTGCCAGTAGTATAGTTGCGGCTACTAACTATGGCTACACCTTC. The gene calls are TRBV19 and TRBJ1-2; no definite D call. From germline, CDR1 is LNHDA and CDR2 SQIVND (reference sequence). This CDR3 is built from 15 residues. The ends were cut back, 1 base at V and 0 bases at J, with 9 bases in the middle.

This clone has just one count. The chain couples TRBV27 to TRBJ2-1; TRBD2 agrees at 11 bases. After removal of 4 bases from V and 12 bases from J, the junction contained 8 bases not matched to a gene. Germline loops: CDR1 MNHEY, CDR2 SMNVEV (reference sequence). CDR3 size: 14 residues. CDR3 sequence: CASSSVTSGTSQFF. The CDR3 DNA reads TGTGCCAGCAGTTCCGTGACTAGCGGGACCTCGCAGTTCTTC.

The chain couples TRBV9 to TRBJ2-2; D possibly corresponds to TRBD2 (5 bases). CDR1 and CDR2 from the germline V gene are SGDLS and YYNGEE. The V end was cut by 3 bases, the J end by 9 bases, with 9 bases between. The CDR3 spans 12 residues. CDR3 DNA sequence: TGTGCCAGCAGCGGGGAGCGCCGGGAGCTGTTTTTT. It is translated as CASSGERRELFF.

The rearrangement joins TRBV6-6 to TRBJ1-1, with D perhaps matching TRBD1 (5 bases). With 1 base removed from V and 3 bases from J, the gap between germline ends came to 9 bases. Germline assignment: CDR1 MNHNY and CDR2 SVGAGI (reference sequence). This CDR3 contains 14 residues. The CDR3 bases are TGTGCCAGCAGTTACTGGGGGGGGGACACTGAAGCTTTCTTT. Translation: CASSYWGGDTEAFF.

The chain uses TRBV27 and TRBJ1-2, with D perhaps TRBD1 (6 bases). Germline CDR1 reads MNHEY; CDR2 reads SMNVEV (reference sequence). The CDR3 loop spans 14 amino acids. V was cut by 6 bases and J by 1 base, with 12 bases left in between. Written as DNA, the CDR3 is TGTGCCAGCAGCTTAACAGGGAGTAACTATGGCTACACCTTC. Its protein product is CASSLTGSNYGYTF.

The chain carries TRBV5-6 and TRBJ1-4; 11 bases align to TRBD1. J gave up 3 bases and V 3 bases, and 4 bases lay outside the gene matches. The CDR3 consists of 16 residues. Germline V gene sequence: CDR1 SGHDT, CDR2 YYEEEE. The CDR3 loop is CASSSDRGQSNEKLFF. For the CDR3, the DNA is TGTGCCAGCAGCTCGGACAGGGGGCAGTCTAATGAAAAACTGTTTTTT.

CDR3 region: CASSLELPNFAYEQYF. The CDR3 region has the DNA TGTGCCAGCAGCCTCGAACTACCGAATTTCGCCTACGAGCAGTACTTC. V usage is TRBV7-2 and J usage is TRBJ2-7; D remains ambiguous. V was clipped by 5 bases and J by 2 bases, with 19 bases between them. Germline CDR1 reads SGHTA; CDR2 reads FQGNSA. CDR3 length: 16 amino acids. The whole variable domain, filled in from reference TRBV7-2 and TRBJ2-7, reads GAGVSQSPSNKVTEKGKDVELRCDPISGHTALYWYRQSLGQGLEFLIYFQGNSAPDKSGLPSDRFSAERTGGSVSTLTIQRTQQEDSAVYLCASSLELPNFAYEQYFGPGTRLTVT.